Each of the 20 T cell receptor beta chains below was sequenced from the same sample in a study of blood T cell repertoires in COVID-19. Only in-frame clones appear in the TCRdb table, and some are missing; sequencing was by immunoSEQ multiplex PCR. There are 150,000 to 200,000 clones in the sample; about nine tenths occur only once, and 2.5% to 4% lies in the top ten. Sequencing was carried out using peripheral blood. The source of these receptors is a man in his 70s with acute or convalescent COVID-19.

The genes are TRBV9 and TRBJ2-1; 7 nucleotides agree with TRBD2. The CDR3 loop spans 14 amino acids. With V trimmed by 1 base and J by 6 bases, 4 bases remained unmatched. Germline-derived CDR1 and CDR2 are SGDLS and YYNGEE. CDR3 in amino acids: CASSVLAEANEQFF. In DNA, the CDR3 is TGTGCCAGCAGCGTACTAGCGGAAGCCAATGAGCAGTTCTTC.

CDR3 sequence reads: CAWRLTGTYAPLHF. As DNA, the CDR3 is TGTGCCTGGAGATTAACAGGGACGTATGCACCCCTCCACTTT. The V and J genes are TRBV30 and TRBJ1-6; maybe TRBD1 (6 bases). Between the trimmed V and J ends, which lost 3 bases and 11 bases, there was a span of 17 bases. Germline CDR1 reads GTSNPN; CDR2 reads SVGIG (reference sequence). CDR3 size: 14 residues.

This sequence joins TRBV4-1 and TRBJ2-1; 7 positions agree with TRBD1. Losses at the gene ends were 0 bases for V and 3 bases for J; bases not matched to a gene: 2. Looked up from germline, CDR1 is MGHRA and CDR2 is YSYEKL. The CDR3 is 15 amino acids. For the CDR3, the DNA is TGCGCCAGCAGCCAAGACAACAGGGGCTACAATGAGCAGTTCTTC. Protein sequence: CASSQDNRGYNEQFF.

The chain links TRBV11-3 to TRBJ2-1; D is possibly TRBD1 (6 bases). CDR3 length equals 15 residues. CDR1 and CDR2 from the germline V gene are SGHNT and YENEEA. With 3 bases removed from V and 7 bases from J, the gap between germline ends came to 16 bases. In DNA, the CDR3 is TGTGCCAGCAGCTTGGGGCAAGGGGGTTCTAATGAGCAGTTCTTC. As protein: CASSLGQGGSNEQFF.

This sequence joins TRBV5-6 and TRBJ2-2, with a possible D match to TRBD2 (5 bases). Trimming pared 6 bases from V and 2 bases from J, leaving 8 bases between. This CDR3 spans 13 amino acids. The germline gives CDR1 SGHDT, CDR2 YYEEEE. The DNA for the CDR3 is TGTGCCAGCACTAGCACCAACACCGGGGAGCTGTTTTTT. Encoded protein: CASTSTNTGELFF. The full variable domain, in which reference TRBV5-6 and TRBJ2-2 provide the parts outside the CDR3, is DAGVTQSPTHLIKTRGQQVTLRCSPKSGHDTVSWYQQALGQGPQFIFQYYEEEERQRGNFPDRFSGHQFPNYSSELNVNALLLGDSALYLCASTSTNTGELFFGEGSRLTVL.

The chain's CDR3 is CASSQGLSQGVIQLHEQYF. Here the CDR3 DNA reads TGTGCCAGCAGCCAAGGCTTATCTCAGGGGGTCATCCAACTTCACGAGCAGTACTTC. The chain uses TRBV3-1 (or the pseudogene TRBV3-2) and TRBJ2-7; 7 nucleotides match TRBD1. CDR3 length: 19 residues. Per germline, CDR1 LGHDT and CDR2 YNNKEL (reference sequence). Trimming at V came to 1 base and at J to 5 bases, leaving 20 bases not matched to a gene.

This clone has just one count. This rearrangement joins TRBV7-2 to TRBJ1-4; unclear D gene. The CDR3 has 17 residues. Germline CDR1 and CDR2: SGHTA and FQGNSA. Between the trimmed V and J ends, which lost 0 bases and 0 bases, there was a span of 11 bases. The CDR3 bases are TGTGCCAGCAGCTTAGCCCCCGGGCGGGCAACTAATGAAAAACTGTTTTTT. Its translation is CASSLAPGRATNEKLFF.

This chain joins TRBV7-9 and TRBJ2-5; 10 bases match TRBD1. The CDR3 consists of 15 residues. Germline CDR1 is SEHNR and CDR2 is FQNEAQ (reference sequence). Unmatched junction bases numbered 4, after V lost 3 bases and J lost 3 bases. CDR3 residues: CASSFGTGVEETQYF. The CDR3 nucleotides read TGTGCCAGCAGCTTCGGGACAGGGGTAGAAGAGACCCAGTACTTC. Variable domain in full (rest from reference TRBV7-9 and TRBJ2-5): DTGVSQNPRHKITKRGQNVTFRCDPISEHNRLYWYRQTLGQGPEFLTYFQNEAQLEKSRLLSDRFSAERPKGSFSTLEIQRTEQGDSAMYLCASSFGTGVEETQYFGPGTRLLVL.

This sequence joins TRBV6-6 and TRBJ2-2; no clear D gene. Germline CDR1 reads MNHNY; CDR2 reads SVGAGI (reference sequence). V gave up 5 bases and J gave up 4 bases, with 8 bases separating them. This CDR3 is 13 amino acids long. CDR3 loop: CASSVSRTGELFF. As DNA, the CDR3 is TGTGCCAGCAGTGTGTCGCGCACCGGGGAGCTGTTTTTT.

The rearrangement uses TRBV7-8 and TRBJ2-5; TRBD2 aligns across 10 bases. The CDR3 totals 17 residues. Germline V gives CDR1 SGHVS, CDR2 FQNEAQ. The J segment lost 5 bases and the V segment lost 4 bases, leaving 13 bases of the junction unmatched. In nucleotides, the CDR3 is TGTGCCAGCAGCTCCCGGGGAGCGGGGGGGCCAAGGGAGACCCAGTACTTC. Translating gives CASSSRGAGGPRETQYF.

This sequence joins TRBV11-2 and TRBJ1-5; D is ambiguous. This CDR3 has 16 amino acids. Trimming cost V 5 bases and J 3 bases, with 17 bases left between them. Germline V gene data show CDR1 as SGHAT and CDR2 as FQNNGV. In DNA, the CDR3 is TGTGCCAGCAGCCCCGGGTCCCTCGGGGTCAATCAGCCCCAGCATTTT. Protein sequence: CASSPGSLGVNQPQHF.

The chain combines TRBV10-1 with TRBJ2-2; weak D call: TRBD2 (5 bases). The germline V gene has CDR1 WNHNN and CDR2 SYGVQD (reference sequence). This CDR3 comprises 14 residues. Trimming took off 4 bases at V and 2 bases at J, with 8 bases between the two ends. The CDR3 spells CASSAGINTGELFF. CDR3 DNA sequence: TGCGCCAGCAGTGCCGGGATCAACACCGGGGAGCTGTTTTTT.

This chain connects TRBV5-1 to TRBJ2-7; perhaps TRBD1 as D (6 bases). The CDR3 is 16 residues long. Trimming stripped 1 base from V and 3 bases from J, with 17 bases between. CDR1 and CDR2 (germline): SGHRS, YFSETQ. The CDR3 sequence is CASSLMGGQIVYEQYF. The CDR3 DNA reads as TGCGCCAGCAGCTTGATGGGTGGACAGATAGTCTACGAGCAGTACTTC.

V usage is TRBV27 and J usage is TRBJ2-2, with 7 positions matching TRBD1. Trimming cost V 6 bases and J 2 bases; bases outside gene matches: 12. This CDR3 comprises 17 residues. Germline V gene data show CDR1 as MNHEY and CDR2 as SMNVEV (reference sequence). The CDR3 DNA reads as TGTGCCAGCAGCCTCCGTACGACAGGGATAAACACCGGGGAGCTGTTTTTT. This gives the protein CASSLRTTGINTGELFF.

The chain joins TRBV3-1 (or the pseudogene TRBV3-2) to TRBJ2-1; TRBD2 matches at 13 bases. The V gene's germline CDR1 is LGHDT and CDR2 YNNKEL (reference sequence). The V and J ends lost 4 bases and 9 bases, in that order; junction bases with no gene match: 3. This CDR3 has 14 residues. CDR3 residues: CASSPRLAGGEQFF. The DNA for the CDR3 is TGTGCCAGCAGCCCCCGACTAGCGGGGGGTGAGCAGTTCTTC.

V is TRBV7-3 and J is TRBJ2-2; no clear D. V was pared by 4 bases and J by 2 bases, with 8 bases between. The CDR3 runs 14 residues. Germline lookup yields CDR1 SGHTA and CDR2 FQGTGA. The chain's CDR3 is CASSSAGNTGELFF. The CDR3 region has the DNA TGTGCCAGCAGCTCAGCAGGAAACACCGGGGAGCTGTTTTTT.

This clone came up once. This chain links TRBV5-6 with TRBJ2-4; maybe TRBD2 (5 bases). There are 16 residues in the CDR3. Per the germline V gene, CDR1 is SGHDT and CDR2 is YYEEEE. Trimming removed 1 base from V and 0 bases from J, with 11 bases in between. CDR3 residues: CASSLLQTIAKNIQYF. The CDR3 DNA sequence: TGTGCCAGCAGCTTGTTACAGACTATAGCCAAAAACATTCAGTACTTC.

V and J are TRBV5-1 and TRBJ2-7; D perhaps matches TRBD1 (5 bases). CDR3 length equals 13 residues. Per the germline V gene, CDR1 is SGHRS and CDR2 is YFSETQ. Trimming removed 8 bases from V and 0 bases from J, with 12 bases in between. The chain's CDR3 is CASGAGSSYEQYF. The CDR3 DNA is TGCGCCAGTGGGGCAGGTAGCTCCTACGAGCAGTACTTC. Filled out from reference TRBV5-1 and TRBJ2-7, the complete variable domain reads KAGVTQTPRYLIKTRGQQVTLSCSPISGHRSVSWYQQTPGQGLQFLFEYFSETQRNKGNFPGRFSGRQFSNSRSEMNVSTLELGDSALYLCASGAGSSYEQYFGPGTRLTVT.

The gene calls are TRBV5-1 and TRBJ1-1; TRBD1 matches 7 bases. Germline CDR1 is SGHRS and CDR2 is YFSETQ. There are 17 residues in the CDR3. Germline trimming cut 4 bases from V and 4 bases from J; bases unmatched to any gene: 16. The CDR3 reads CASSPRDSMQGSTEAFF. The DNA of the CDR3 is TGCGCCAGCAGCCCCCGGGACAGCATGCAAGGGAGCACTGAAGCTTTCTTT.

The CDR3 DNA reads TGTGCCAGCATCCGGGACAGGAGCACAGATACGCAGTATTTT. This translates into CASIRDRSTDTQYF. V is TRBV2 and J is TRBJ2-3, with 8 bases that match TRBD1. V dropped 7 bases and J dropped 0; count of bases not matched to a gene: 3. The CDR3 has 14 amino acids. Per germline, CDR1 SNHLY and CDR2 FYNNEI.